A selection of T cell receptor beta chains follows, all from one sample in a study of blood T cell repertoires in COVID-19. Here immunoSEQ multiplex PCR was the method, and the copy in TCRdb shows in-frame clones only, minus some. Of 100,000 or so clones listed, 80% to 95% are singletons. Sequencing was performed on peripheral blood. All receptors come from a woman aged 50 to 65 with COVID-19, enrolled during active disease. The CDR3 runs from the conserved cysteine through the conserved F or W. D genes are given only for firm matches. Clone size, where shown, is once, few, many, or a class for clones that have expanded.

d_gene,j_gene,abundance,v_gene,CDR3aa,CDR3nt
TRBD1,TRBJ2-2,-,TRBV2,CASSDKKVGQGVWTGELFF,TGTGCCAGCAGTGATAAAAAGGTTGGACAGGGAGTATGGACCGGGGAGCTGTTTTTT
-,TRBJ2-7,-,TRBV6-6,CASTPRGSGKAEQYF,TGTGCCAGCACCCCACGGGGTAGCGGCAAAGCCGAGCAGTACTTC
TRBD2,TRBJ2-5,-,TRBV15,CATSRVSGGAEETQYF,TGTGCCACCAGCAGAGTTAGCGGGGGGGCCGAGGAGACCCAGTACTTC
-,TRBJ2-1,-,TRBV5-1,CASSLDVGLYNEQFF,TGCGCCAGCAGCTTGGATGTGGGCCTCTACAATGAGCAGTTCTTC
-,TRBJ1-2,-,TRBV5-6,CASSRGGGYTF,TGTGCCAGCAGTAGGGGGGGAGGCTACACCTTC
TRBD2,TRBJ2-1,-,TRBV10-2,CASSVPGGDNEQFF,TGCGCCAGCAGTGTACCGGGGGGTGACAATGAGCAGTTCTTC
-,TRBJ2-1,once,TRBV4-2,CASSLPGEQFF,TGTGCCAGCAGCCTACCAGGTGAGCAGTTCTTC
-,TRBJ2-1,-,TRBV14,CASSQDLGGEQFF,TGTGCCAGCAGCCAAGATTTGGGGGGTGAGCAGTTCTTC
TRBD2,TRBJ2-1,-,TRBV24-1,CATSARGGDYNEQFF,TGTGCCACCAGTGCGCGGGGGGGCGACTACAATGAGCAGTTCTTC
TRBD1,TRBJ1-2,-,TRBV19,CASSIDRGQGGYTF,TGTGCCAGTAGTATCGACAGGGGGCAAGGTGGCTACACCTTC
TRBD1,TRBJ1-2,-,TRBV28,CASSFGQGGYGYTF,TGTGCCAGCAGTTTTGGGCAGGGGGGCTATGGCTACACCTTC